This T cell receptor beta chain stems from a study of tumor-infiltrating lymphocytes in oesophageal squamous cell carcinoma. MiXCR was run by TCRdb on the PCR reads, yielding one entry per CDR3 protein. The table records about 13,000 distinct CDR3 sequences, under 60% of them present only once. This CDR3 is built from 15 residues. V was trimmed by 3 bases and J by 0 bases, leaving 6 bases between them. Germline V gene data show CDR1 as SGHVS and CDR2 as FNYEAQ. Sequencing input: blood. This chain uses TRBV7-6 with TRBJ2-6, with D unclear. The receptor was derived from a female donor with esophageal squamous cell carcinoma. The CDR3 DNA is TGTGCCAGCAGCTTTCGACTCTCTGGGGCCAACGTCCTGACTTTC. Translation gives CASSFRLSGANVLTF.